Below, one TCR beta chain is given with its context. Its antigen is unknown. This entry belongs to a study of T cell responses to AZD1222 COVID-19 vaccine. Study in general: Second-dose intervals of approximately 4 or approximately 12 weeks were pooled.

This table comes from immunoSEQ multiplex PCR, and its TCRdb copy is limited to in-frame clones, with some not included. The profile shows approximately 80,000 clones, about 90% of them singletons. The V gene end was trimmed by 7 bases and the J gene end by 3 bases; junction bases not matched to a gene: 9. The germline V gene encodes CDR1 MNHNY and CDR2 SVGAGI (reference sequence). CDR3 length: 15 residues. Study-wide findings and caveats: At study baseline, merely a handful of AZD1222 recipients were seropositive.

The sequence came from an adult in good health. V gene TRBV6-6 combines with J gene TRBJ1-2, with TRBD1 matching over 9 bases. Sequenced material: peripheral blood, taken on day 0 of AZD1222 vaccination. This CDR3 is CASKTRTGVDYGYTF. CDR3 DNA: TGTGCCAGCAAGACGAGGACAGGGGTCGACTATGGCTACACCTTC.